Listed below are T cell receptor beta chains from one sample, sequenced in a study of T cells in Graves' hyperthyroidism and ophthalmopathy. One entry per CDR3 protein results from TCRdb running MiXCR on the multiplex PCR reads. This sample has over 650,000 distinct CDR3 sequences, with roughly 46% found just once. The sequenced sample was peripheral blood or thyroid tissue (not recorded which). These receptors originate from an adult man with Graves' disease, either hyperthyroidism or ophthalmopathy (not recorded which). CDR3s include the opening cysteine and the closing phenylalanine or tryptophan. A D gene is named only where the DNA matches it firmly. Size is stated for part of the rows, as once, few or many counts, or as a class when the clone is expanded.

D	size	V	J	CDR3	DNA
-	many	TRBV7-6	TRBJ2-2	CAAKGRHTGELFF	TGTGCCGCCAAGGGGCGCCACACCGGGGAGCTGTTTTTT
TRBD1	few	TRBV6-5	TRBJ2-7	CASSSPGTGPHEQYF	TGTGCCAGCAGCAGCCCCGGGACAGGGCCCCACGAGCAGTACTTC
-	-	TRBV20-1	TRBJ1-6	CSARDHGGFNSPLHF	TGCAGTGCTAGAGATCATGGGGGTTTTAATTCACCCCTCCACTTT
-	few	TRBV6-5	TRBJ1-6	CASSSPLYNSPLHF	TGTGCCAGCAGTTCCCCCCTCTATAATTCACCCCTCCACTTT
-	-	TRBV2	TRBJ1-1	CASRSTGLATEAFF	TGTGCCAGCAGATCCACAGGGCTAGCCACTGAAGCTTTCTTT
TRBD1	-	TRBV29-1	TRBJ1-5	CSPEGAQQPQHF	TGCAGTCCTGAGGGGGCTCAGCAGCCCCAGCATTTT
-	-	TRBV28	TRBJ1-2	CASTGPNYGYTF	TGTGCCAGCACGGGACCGAACTATGGCTACACCTTC
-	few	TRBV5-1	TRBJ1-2	CASSSVLRGRGYGYTF	TGCGCCAGCAGCTCGGTTCTCCGGGGGCGAGGGTATGGCTACACCTTC
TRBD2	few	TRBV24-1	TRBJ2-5	CASSAGGPETQYF	TGTGCCAGCAGCGCGGGGGGGCCGGAGACCCAGTACTTC
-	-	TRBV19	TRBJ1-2	CASSKRGGGYTF	TGTGCCAGTAGTAAGAGGGGGGGAGGCTACACCTTC
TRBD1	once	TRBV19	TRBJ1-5	CASSILPTWTGDQPQHF	TGTGCCAGTAGCATACTTCCTACGTGGACAGGGGACCAGCCCCAGCATTTT
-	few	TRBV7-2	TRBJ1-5	CASSQDQGGQPQHF	TGTGCCAGCAGCCAAGATCAGGGAGGACAGCCCCAGCATTTT
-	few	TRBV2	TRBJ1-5	CASNPEYSELSQPQHF	TGTGCCAGCAACCCTGAATATTCCGAGTTGAGTCAGCCCCAGCATTTT
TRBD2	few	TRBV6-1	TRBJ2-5	CASRKPGLAGRETQYF	TGTGCCAGCAGGAAGCCGGGACTAGCGGGCCGGGAGACCCAGTACTTC
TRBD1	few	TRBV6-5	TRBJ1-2	CASKKTGGHNYGYTF	TGTGCCAGCAAGAAGACAGGGGGGCATAACTATGGCTACACCTTC
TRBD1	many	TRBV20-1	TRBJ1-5	CSATDRFHGAGVYSNQPQHF	TGCAGTGCTACGGACAGGTTTCATGGTGCGGGAGTATATAGCAATCAGCCCCAGCATTTT
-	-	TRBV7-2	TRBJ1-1	CASRLGGNTEAFF	TGTGCCAGCAGACTAGGGGGGAACACTGAAGCTTTCTTT
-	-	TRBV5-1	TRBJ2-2	CASSLARWNTGELFF	TGCGCCAGCAGCTTGGCCAGATGGAACACCGGGGAGCTGTTTTTT